These 14 T cell receptor beta chains were sequenced from one sample in a study of chemoradiotherapy in HPV16-positive cancers. Only in-frame clones appear in the TCRdb table, and some are missing; sequencing was by immunoSEQ multiplex PCR. Among tens of thousands of clones listed, roughly 78% were seen once. The sequencing used blood, collected from a patient who underwent chemoradiotherapy. All receptors come from a human donor with HPV-associated anogenital cancer.

The J gene is TRBJ2-7, the V gene TRBV5-1; 8 positions agree with TRBD2. Germline V gene data show CDR1 as SGHRS and CDR2 as YFSETQ. The CDR3 consists of 14 residues. J gave up 3 bases and V 2 bases, and 4 bases lay outside the gene matches. The CDR3: CASSLAGAGYEQYF. The CDR3 coding sequence is TGCGCCAGCAGCTTAGCGGGGGCCGGCTACGAGCAGTACTTC.

This sequence joins TRBV4-2 and TRBJ1-2; possibly TRBD1 for D (5 bases). CDR3 size: 13 residues. V was clipped by 2 bases and J by 4 bases, with 8 bases between them. The germline CDR1 and CDR2 sequences are LGHNA and YNFKEQ. The CDR3 sequence is CASSQPDSYGYTF. The CDR3 DNA reads TGTGCCAGCAGCCAACCAGACAGCTATGGCTACACCTTC.

The rearrangement links TRBV18 to TRBJ1-6, with no clear D. CDR1 is KGHSH and CDR2 is LQKENI in the germline V gene. The CDR3 runs to 14 residues. V dropped 3 bases and J dropped 8 bases, with 11 bases sitting between them. The CDR3 DNA is TGTGCCAGCTCACCGCGTTCGGCGGATTCACCCCTCCACTTT. Its translation: CASSPRSADSPLHF.

The J gene is TRBJ1-4, the V gene TRBV4-3; maybe TRBD1 (5 bases). Trimming took 0 bases from V and 11 from J, leaving 22 bases between them. The CDR3 runs to 17 residues. CDR1 is LGHNA and CDR2 is YSLEER in the germline V gene. CDR3 nucleotide sequence: TGCGCCAGCAGCCAAGATCTTATCGAGCAGAGGGAGGGGAAACTGTTTTTT. It is translated as CASSQDLIEQREGKLFF.

This clone has a single count. J is TRBJ2-1 and V is TRBV4-3; D may be TRBD1 or TRBD2 (6 bases each). CDR3 length: 13 amino acids. Germline V CDR1 and CDR2: LGHNA, YSLEER. The V and J ends lost 4 bases and 10 bases respectively, with 14 bases between them. CDR3 in DNA: TGCGCCAGCAGCCTTAATGAGGGGGGAGAGCAGTTCTTC. This gives the protein CASSLNEGGEQFF.

This clone was found a few times. V usage is TRBV27 and J usage is TRBJ2-2; the match to TRBD1 covers 8 bases. The V and J ends lost 6 bases and 8 bases, in that order; junction bases with no gene match: 11. Germline V lookup: CDR1 MNHEY, CDR2 SMNVEV (reference sequence). The CDR3 sequence is 15 residues long. The CDR3 bases are TGTGCCAGCAGAACGGGACAGGTTGGGTCGGGGGAGCTGTTTTTT. As protein: CASRTGQVGSGELFF.

This clone was observed a handful of times. V gene TRBV7-8 combines with J gene TRBJ2-3, with a tentative D call TRBD2 (5 bases). Per germline, CDR1 SGHVS and CDR2 FQNEAQ. The ends were cut back, 5 bases at V and 4 bases at J, with 10 bases in the middle. The CDR3 consists of 13 residues. CDR3 residues: CASSPPLADTQYF. CDR3 DNA: TGTGCCAGCAGCCCACCACTAGCAGATACGCAGTATTTT.

This chain connects TRBV2 to TRBJ1-2; D remains unclear. Trimming pared 3 bases from V and 2 bases from J, leaving 13 bases between. The CDR3 runs 15 residues. In germline, CDR1 is SNHLY, CDR2 FYNNEI. DNA of the CDR3: TGTGCCAGCAGTGACGCCGGAATTCTAAACTATGGCTACACCTTC. Its protein is CASSDAGILNYGYTF.

V and J are TRBV5-1 and TRBJ2-1; D gene ambiguous. Germline V CDR1 and CDR2: SGHRS, YFSETQ. The CDR3 contains 18 residues. The ends were cut back, 0 bases at V and 7 bases at J, with 23 bases in the middle. The CDR3 protein is CASSLEPPPTYLDNEQFF. The CDR3 bases are TGCGCCAGCAGCTTGGAACCCCCCCCCACCTACCTTGATAATGAGCAGTTCTTC. Complete variable domain (other parts from reference TRBV5-1 and TRBJ2-1): KAGVTQTPRYLIKTRGQQVTLSCSPISGHRSVSWYQQTPGQGLQFLFEYFSETQRNKGNFPGRFSGRQFSNSRSEMNVSTLELGDSALYLCASSLEPPPTYLDNEQFFGPGTRLTVL.

This clone was observed a single time. J is TRBJ1-6 and V is TRBV9; 9 bases fit TRBD1. The CDR3 extends over 16 amino acids. The germline V gene has CDR1 SGDLS and CDR2 YYNGEE. Trimming removed 1 base from V and 7 bases from J; junction bases left unmatched: 6. The CDR3 DNA is TGTGCCAGCAGCGTAAGTTCGGGACAGGGAAATTCACCCCTCCACTTT. This translates into CASSVSSGQGNSPLHF.

The V and J genes are TRBV7-2 and TRBJ2-1; 7 positions agree with TRBD1. V was pared by 2 bases and J by 5 bases, with 9 bases of the junction left unmatched. The CDR3 consists of 16 residues. Germline CDR1 is SGHTA and CDR2 is FQGNSA. The CDR3 region is CASSLLPGQPDNEQFF. In DNA, the CDR3 is TGTGCCAGCAGCTTACTTCCGGGACAGCCTGACAATGAGCAGTTCTTC.

The gene calls are TRBV7-8 and TRBJ1-2; D perhaps matches TRBD1 (5 bases). Germline V CDR1 and CDR2: SGHVS, FQNEAQ. V was clipped by 1 base and J by 5 bases, with 8 bases between them. This CDR3 contains 13 residues. CDR3 sequence reads: CASSLEQVYGYTF. CDR3 coding DNA: TGTGCCAGCAGCTTAGAACAGGTGTATGGCTACACCTTC.

The gene calls are TRBV18 and TRBJ1-5; TRBD1 is a possible D gene (5 bases). The CDR3 has 16 amino acids. The germline V gene encodes CDR1 KGHSH and CDR2 LQKENI. The ends were cut back, 3 bases at V and 3 bases at J, with 15 bases in the middle. The CDR3 DNA reads TGTGCCAGCTCACCCCGGGGCGACAGAACCAATCAGCCCCAGCATTTT. Its translation is CASSPRGDRTNQPQHF.

The table lists this clone with a count of one. The chain employs TRBV29-1 and TRBJ2-5; D is uncertain. Trimming stripped 3 bases from V and 4 bases from J, with 9 bases between. The CDR3 is 12 amino acids. The germline V gene encodes CDR1 SQVTM and CDR2 ANQGSEA. Here the CDR3 DNA reads TGCAGCGTTGATTATAGCAGAGAGACCCAGTACTTC. Residues: CSVDYSRETQYF.